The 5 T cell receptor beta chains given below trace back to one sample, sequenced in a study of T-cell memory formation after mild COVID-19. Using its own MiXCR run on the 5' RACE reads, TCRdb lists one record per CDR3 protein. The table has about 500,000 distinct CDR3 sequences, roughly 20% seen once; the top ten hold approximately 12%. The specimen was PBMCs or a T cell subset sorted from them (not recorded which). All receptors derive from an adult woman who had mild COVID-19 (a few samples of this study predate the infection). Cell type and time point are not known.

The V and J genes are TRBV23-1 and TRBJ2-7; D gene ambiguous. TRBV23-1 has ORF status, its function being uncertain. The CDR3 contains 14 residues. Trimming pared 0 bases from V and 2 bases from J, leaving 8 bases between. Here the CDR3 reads CASSQSRRTYEQYF. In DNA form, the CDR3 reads TGCGCCAGCAGTCAATCGAGGAGAACCTACGAGCAGTACTTC.

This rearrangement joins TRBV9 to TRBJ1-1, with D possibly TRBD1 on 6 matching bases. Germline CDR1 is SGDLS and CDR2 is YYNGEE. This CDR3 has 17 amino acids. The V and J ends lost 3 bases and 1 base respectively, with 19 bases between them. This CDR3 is CASSATGSLRGNTEAFF. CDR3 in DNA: TGTGCCAGCAGCGCTACAGGGTCTCTGAGGGGGAACACTGAAGCTTTCTTT.

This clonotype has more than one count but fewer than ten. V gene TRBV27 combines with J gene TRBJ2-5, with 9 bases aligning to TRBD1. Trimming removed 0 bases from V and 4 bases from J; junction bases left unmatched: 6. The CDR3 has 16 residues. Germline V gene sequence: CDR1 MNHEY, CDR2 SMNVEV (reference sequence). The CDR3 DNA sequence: TGTGCCAGCAGTTTATCGGGACAGGGCGGGCGAGAGACCCAGTACTTC. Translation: CASSLSGQGGRETQYF.

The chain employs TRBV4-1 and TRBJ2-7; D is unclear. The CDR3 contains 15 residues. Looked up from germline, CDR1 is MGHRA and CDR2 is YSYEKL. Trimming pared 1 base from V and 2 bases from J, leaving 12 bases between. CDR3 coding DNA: TGCGCCAGCAGCCAAGTGCCCCACCAGACCTACGAGCAGTACTTC. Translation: CASSQVPHQTYEQYF.

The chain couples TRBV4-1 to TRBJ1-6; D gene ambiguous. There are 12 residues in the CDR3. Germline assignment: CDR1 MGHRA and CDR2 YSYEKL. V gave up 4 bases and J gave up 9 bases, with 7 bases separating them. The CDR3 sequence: CASSPLFSPLHF. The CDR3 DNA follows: TGCGCCAGCAGCCCCCTCTTTTCACCCCTCCACTTT.